This T cell receptor (beta chain) stems from a study of blood T cell repertoires in COVID-19. Study in general: T cells, B-cell-depleted T cells, or PBMCs provided the cDNA or gDNA that served as material.

Participants spanned ages about 18 to 100 years and resided in 20 to 30 US areas. Data came from immunoSEQ multiplex PCR; TCRdb stores just in-frame clones and leaves some out. The table lists roughly 140,000 clones, around four fifths of them singletons. Germline CDR1 and CDR2: LGHDT and YNNKEL (reference sequence). The CDR3 length is 14 residues. Trimming took 4 bases from V and 8 from J, leaving 17 bases between them. Sequencing was performed on PBMCs or T cells enriched from blood (not recorded which). The chain joins TRBV3-1 (or the pseudogene TRBV3-2) to TRBJ1-2; possibly TRBD1 for D (5 bases). This TCR was sampled from a man aged 50 to 60 who had recovered from COVID-19. CDR3 loop: CASSLRAQSRGYTF. As DNA, the CDR3 is TGTGCCAGCAGCCTCAGGGCCCAGAGTCGGGGCTACACCTTC.